This T cell receptor beta chain was observed in a study of blood T cell repertoires in COVID-19. For the study at large: Some COVID-19 samples were acute and others convalescent; all came from the United States, Italy and Spain. PBMCs, B-cell-depleted T cells, or T cells provided the cDNA or gDNA that made up the material.

Per the original methods: Nucleated cell counts were estimated from reference gene primer amplification. Clones were read by immunoSEQ multiplex PCR, and TCRdb kept only the in-frame ones, dropping some. V, J and clone size were drawn from that table, and D and trimming were deduced from the DNA. The sample includes 80,000 or so clones, 91% seen only once; the top ten take under 2%. The sequence derives from a woman in her forties or fifties in a cohort sampled during active COVID-19. The sample consisted of peripheral blood.

The CDR3 DNA follows: TGTGCCAGCAACCAGGGGTCGATGAATTCACCCCTCCACTTT. Encoded protein: CASNQGSMNSPLHF. The genes are TRBV6-5 and TRBJ1-6, with a weak D call TRBD1 (6 bases). The CDR3 sequence is 14 residues long. Germline V gives CDR1 MNHEY, CDR2 SVGAGI. V was clipped by 7 bases and J by 7 bases, with 14 bases between them.